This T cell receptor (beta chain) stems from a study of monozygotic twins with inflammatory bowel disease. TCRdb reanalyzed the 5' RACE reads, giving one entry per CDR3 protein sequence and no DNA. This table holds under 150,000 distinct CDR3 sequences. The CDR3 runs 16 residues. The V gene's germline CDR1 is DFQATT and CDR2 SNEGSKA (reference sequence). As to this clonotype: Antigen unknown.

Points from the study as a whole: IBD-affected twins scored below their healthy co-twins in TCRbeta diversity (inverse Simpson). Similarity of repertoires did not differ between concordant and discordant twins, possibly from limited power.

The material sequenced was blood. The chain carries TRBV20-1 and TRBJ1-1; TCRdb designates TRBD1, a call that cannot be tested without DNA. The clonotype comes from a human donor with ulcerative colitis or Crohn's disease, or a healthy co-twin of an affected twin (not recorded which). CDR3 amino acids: CSARVSFRGGDTEAFF.